This T cell receptor (beta chain) stems from a study of T cell responses to AZD1222 COVID-19 vaccine. Study-wide background: Analyses pooled second doses at about 4 or about 12 weeks. Study conclusions and caveats: Vaccine-associated CD4 TCRs ranged over spike, dominating at 160-218 and 743-854.

In the case of this clone: What it binds is not known.

This table comes from immunoSEQ multiplex PCR, and its TCRdb copy is limited to in-frame clones, with some not included. The repertoire holds some 130,000 clones, with roughly 90% as singletons. The starting material was peripheral blood, obtained on day 0 of AZD1222 vaccination. The clonotype originates from an adult in good health.

The CDR3 sequence: CASSTRQTDEKLFF. The CDR3 bases are TGTGCCAGCAGCACGAGACAGACCGATGAAAAACTGTTTTTT. This chain connects TRBV5-4 to TRBJ1-4; tentative D call: TRBD1 (5 bases). This CDR3 has 14 amino acids. Germline CDR1 SGHNT, CDR2 YYREEE (reference sequence). V dropped 4 bases and J dropped 6 bases, with 13 bases sitting between them.